This entry concerns a single T cell receptor (beta chain). Antigen unknown. A junction end diverges from the germline sequence, so it may reflect a read error. This sample is part of a study of tumor-infiltrating lymphocytes in primary liver carcinoma. Overall study: Tumors were stage T1-T3 N0M0, about 4.2 to 11 cm across. Study-level results: Among the pair types, tumor region pairs showed more overlap than tumor-adjacent and tumor-blood pairs.

Germline V gene lookup returns CDR1 LGHNT and CDR2 FRNRAP. This CDR3 is built from 14 residues. The template, approximately 500 ng total RNA, yielded TCR beta cDNA made with a constant-region primer. Library construction for TCR beta comprised three nested multiplex PCR rounds performed with slightly modified ARM-PCR. The two initial PCR rounds, roughly 10 cycles each, used TRBV1-TRBV30 forward and C-beta reverse primers. TCRdb reanalysed the multiplex PCR reads using MiXCR and keeps one entry per CDR3 protein. Here the sample spans some 95,000 distinct CDR3 sequences, less than 75% being singletons. Unsorted bulk tissue, roughly 19-33 mg of it, served as the source for co-extraction of RNA and DNA.

The sample was tumor-adjacent normal liver tissue. The V call is TRBV12-5, the J call TRBJ2-2; perhaps TRBD2 as D (6 bases). The source is a man aged 35-49 years with primary liver carcinoma and hepatitis B virus infection. The CDR3 bases are TGTGCTAGTCGCGACGCGGGGAACACCGGTGAGCTGTTTTTT. It translates to CASRDAGNTGELFF.